These T cell receptor beta chains were read from a single sample in a study of CD8+CD57+ T cells in acquired aplastic anemia. TCRdb called the reads again in MiXCR, with one record for every CDR3 protein. The sample holds fewer than 200,000 distinct CDR3 sequences, roughly 50% seen once. The specimen was sorted CD4+, CD8+, or CD8+CD57+ T cells (not recorded which) from PBMCs. The source is a human donor with aplastic anemia. CDR3s include the opening cysteine and the closing phenylalanine or tryptophan. Each record gives: J gene, clone size, D gene, V gene, CDR3 length, CDR3 DNA, CDR3 protein. D genes are given only for firm matches. Clone size is given for some rows only: seen once, a few or many times, or a class if the clone is expanded.

j_gene: TRBJ2-3
abundance: .
d_gene: .
v_gene: TRBV9
len: 12
CDR3nt: TGTGCCAGCAGCGTAGCGGTAGATACGCAGTATTTT
CDR3aa: CASSVAVDTQYF

j_gene: TRBJ2-3
abundance: .
d_gene: TRBD2
v_gene: TRBV5-6
len: 17
CDR3nt: TGTGCCAGCAGCTTGCGACTAGCGGGAGCCGGCGCAGATACGCAGTATTTT
CDR3aa: CASSLRLAGAGADTQYF

j_gene: TRBJ2-2
abundance: .
d_gene: .
v_gene: TRBV20-1
len: 12
CDR3nt: TGCAGTGCTAAGGGTCACACCGGGGAGCTGTTTTTT
CDR3aa: CSAKGHTGELFF

j_gene: TRBJ1-1
abundance: many
d_gene: .
v_gene: TRBV19
len: 15
CDR3nt: TGTGCCAGTAACCCGACCCTGGACAGAGGTACTGAAGCTTTCTTT
CDR3aa: CASNPTLDRGTEAFF

j_gene: TRBJ2-1
abundance: many
d_gene: TRBD1
v_gene: TRBV10-3
len: 14
CDR3nt: TGTGCCATCAGTGACGGGACAGGGGACAATGAGCAGTTCTTC
CDR3aa: CAISDGTGDNEQFF

j_gene: TRBJ2-7
abundance: .
d_gene: .
v_gene: TRBV29-1
len: 13
CDR3nt: TGCAGCGTTGTAGCCAGGGCTTCCTACGAGCAGTACTTC
CDR3aa: CSVVARASYEQYF

j_gene: TRBJ1-1
abundance: many
d_gene: TRBD1
v_gene: TRBV6-5
len: 14
CDR3nt: TGTGCCAGCAGACCGGGACAGGAGTGGACTGAAGCTTTCTTT
CDR3aa: CASRPGQEWTEAFF

j_gene: TRBJ1-2
abundance: .
d_gene: TRBD1
v_gene: TRBV5-1
len: 14
CDR3nt: TGCGCCAGCAGCCTACCGACAGGGGGTAGGGGCTACACCTTC
CDR3aa: CASSLPTGGRGYTF

j_gene: TRBJ1-1
abundance: many
d_gene: .
v_gene: TRBV3-1
len: 13
CDR3nt: TGTGCCAGCAGCCAAGGAGGAACGACTGAAGCTTTCTTT
CDR3aa: CASSQGGTTEAFF

j_gene: TRBJ2-4
abundance: many
d_gene: .
v_gene: TRBV11-2
len: 14
CDR3nt: TGTGCCAGCAGCTTAGATGTAGCCAAAAACATTCAGTACTTC
CDR3aa: CASSLDVAKNIQYF

j_gene: TRBJ2-7
abundance: many
d_gene: TRBD2
v_gene: TRBV6-6
len: 16
CDR3nt: TGTGCCAGCAGTTCAACCGGGACTAGCGGGACCTACGAACAGTACTTC
CDR3aa: CASSSTGTSGTYEQYF

j_gene: TRBJ2-1
abundance: .
d_gene: .
v_gene: TRBV10-3
len: 17
CDR3nt: TGTGCCAGCAAAGAAATACGGAGGGCTTCTCGGTACAATGAGCAGTTCTTC
CDR3aa: CASKEIRRASRYNEQFF

j_gene: TRBJ1-3
abundance: medium-sized
d_gene: TRBD1
v_gene: TRBV10-3
len: 18
CDR3nt: TGTGCCATCAGGCCAACGGACAGGGACTTTCTTTCTGGAAACACCATATATTTT
CDR3aa: CAIRPTDRDFLSGNTIYF

j_gene: TRBJ2-1
abundance: .
d_gene: TRBD2
v_gene: TRBV20-1
len: 15
CDR3nt: TGCAGTGCTAGACTTAGCGGGAGAACGAACAATGAGCAGTTCTTC
CDR3aa: CSARLSGRTNNEQFF

j_gene: TRBJ2-7
abundance: few
d_gene: .
v_gene: TRBV10-2
len: 16
CDR3nt: TGCGCCAGCAGTGGTTATGGCGTAACGAGCTCCTACGAGCAGTACTTC
CDR3aa: CASSGYGVTSSYEQYF

j_gene: TRBJ1-5
abundance: .
d_gene: .
v_gene: TRBV4-3
len: 15
CDR3nt: TGCGCCAGCAGCCCGGACAAGTATAGCAATCAGCCCCAGCATTTT
CDR3aa: CASSPDKYSNQPQHF

j_gene: TRBJ1-6
abundance: .
d_gene: TRBD1
v_gene: TRBV6-5
len: 16
CDR3nt: TGTGCCAGCAGTTACTCGGGACAGGGGGGTAATTCACCCCTCCACTTT
CDR3aa: CASSYSGQGGNSPLHF

j_gene: TRBJ2-6
abundance: many
d_gene: TRBD2
v_gene: TRBV19
len: 16
CDR3nt: TGTGCCAGTAGTATTGGACTAGCGGCTGGGGCCAACGTCCTGACTTTC
CDR3aa: CASSIGLAAGANVLTF

j_gene: TRBJ2-7
abundance: .
d_gene: .
v_gene: TRBV5-5
len: 14
CDR3nt: TGTGCCAGCAGCTTGAACAGCTACTCCTACGAGCTGTACTTC
CDR3aa: CASSLNSYSYELYF

j_gene: TRBJ2-3
abundance: .
d_gene: .
v_gene: TRBV24-1
len: 15
CDR3nt: TGTGCCAGCTCACCACCTCTAGGGAGCACAGATACGCAGTATTTT
CDR3aa: CASSPPLGSTDTQYF

j_gene: TRBJ2-5
abundance: .
d_gene: .
v_gene: TRBV12-3/TRBV12-4
len: 12
CDR3nt: TGTGCCAGCAGTTTCGGTACAGGGACCCAGTACTTC
CDR3aa: CASSFGTGTQYF

j_gene: TRBJ2-1
abundance: many
d_gene: .
v_gene: TRBV6-1
len: 14
CDR3nt: TGTGCCAGCAGTTCCCTTCGCACCTACAATGAGCAGTTCTTC
CDR3aa: CASSSLRTYNEQFF

j_gene: TRBJ2-1
abundance: .
d_gene: .
v_gene: TRBV29-1
len: 14
CDR3nt: TGCAGCGTTGAAGGGGGAATAGGGACTTATGAGCAGTTCTTC
CDR3aa: CSVEGGIGTYEQFF

j_gene: TRBJ1-4
abundance: once
d_gene: TRBD1
v_gene: TRBV29-1
len: 13
CDR3nt: TGCAGCGTGGCGGACAGGGGCCTTGAAAAACTGTTTTTT
CDR3aa: CSVADRGLEKLFF

j_gene: TRBJ1-1
abundance: many
d_gene: .
v_gene: TRBV27
len: 13
CDR3nt: TGTGCCAGCAGTTCCCCAAGAGGATCTGAAGCTTTCTTT
CDR3aa: CASSSPRGSEAFF

j_gene: TRBJ2-1
abundance: .
d_gene: .
v_gene: TRBV2
len: 12
CDR3nt: TGTGCCAGCAGTGAGTGGCAGATAGAGCAGTTCTTC
CDR3aa: CASSEWQIEQFF

j_gene: TRBJ2-4
abundance: few
d_gene: TRBD2
v_gene: TRBV27
len: 17
CDR3nt: TGTGCCAGCAGTTTAGCGGGACTAGCGGGAGGGCCGGACATTCAGTACTTC
CDR3aa: CASSLAGLAGGPDIQYF

j_gene: TRBJ1-4
abundance: .
d_gene: .
v_gene: TRBV12-3/TRBV12-4
len: 13
CDR3nt: TGTGCCAGCAGCATGAGGACGGGTGAAAAACTGTTTTTT
CDR3aa: CASSMRTGEKLFF

j_gene: TRBJ2-7
abundance: .
d_gene: .
v_gene: TRBV2
len: 12
CDR3nt: TGTGCCAGCAGTGGTAATCGGTACGAGCAGTACTTC
CDR3aa: CASSGNRYEQYF

j_gene: TRBJ1-1
abundance: .
d_gene: .
v_gene: TRBV2
len: 14
CDR3nt: TGTGCCAGCAGTGCGCAGGGGACTCACACTGAAGCTTTCTTT
CDR3aa: CASSAQGTHTEAFF

j_gene: TRBJ1-1
abundance: many
d_gene: TRBD1
v_gene: TRBV5-4
len: 13
CDR3nt: TGTGCCAGCAGCTGGGACAGGGAGGCTGAAGCTTTCTTT
CDR3aa: CASSWDREAEAFF

j_gene: TRBJ1-1
abundance: .
d_gene: .
v_gene: TRBV25-1
len: 11
CDR3nt: TGTGCCAGCAGTGACTTTACTGAAGCTTTCTTT
CDR3aa: CASSDFTEAFF

j_gene: TRBJ2-2
abundance: .
d_gene: .
v_gene: TRBV10-3
len: 18
CDR3nt: TGTGCCATCAGTCCGTGGACAGCCGAAGGGACACACACCGGGGAGCTGTTTTTT
CDR3aa: CAISPWTAEGTHTGELFF

j_gene: TRBJ2-5
abundance: many
d_gene: .
v_gene: TRBV7-9
len: 14
CDR3nt: TGTGCCAGCAGCCTTAGGAGGAATCTGGAGACCCAGTACTTC
CDR3aa: CASSLRRNLETQYF

j_gene: TRBJ2-3
abundance: many
d_gene: .
v_gene: TRBV11-2
len: 17
CDR3nt: TGTGCCAGCAGCTTAGGTCGGAGTAGCGATATCACAGATACGCAGTATTTT
CDR3aa: CASSLGRSSDITDTQYF

j_gene: TRBJ1-2
abundance: .
d_gene: .
v_gene: TRBV29-1
len: 11
CDR3nt: TGCAGCGTTACAGGGAAGGATGGCTACACCTTC
CDR3aa: CSVTGKDGYTF

j_gene: TRBJ1-1
abundance: many
d_gene: .
v_gene: TRBV12-3/TRBV12-4
len: 11
CDR3nt: TGTGCCAGCAGGGATCGGGTTGAAGCTTTCTTT
CDR3aa: CASRDRVEAFF

j_gene: TRBJ2-3
abundance: .
d_gene: TRBD1
v_gene: TRBV30
len: 13
CDR3nt: TGTGCCGGGGGACAGCGGATGGGAGATACGCGGTATTTT
CDR3aa: CAGGQRMGDTRYF

j_gene: TRBJ2-3
abundance: many
d_gene: .
v_gene: TRBV9
len: 16
CDR3nt: TGTGCCAGCAGCGTAGATAATAGCGGAAGCACAGATACGCAGTATTTT
CDR3aa: CASSVDNSGSTDTQYF

j_gene: TRBJ1-2
abundance: .
d_gene: .
v_gene: TRBV2
len: 16
CDR3nt: TGTGCCAGCAGTGAAGCCCCCAGCCAATCTAACTATGGCTACACCTTC
CDR3aa: CASSEAPSQSNYGYTF

j_gene: TRBJ1-6
abundance: few
d_gene: .
v_gene: TRBV7-2
len: 13
CDR3nt: TGTGCCAGCAGCTTATCCATCCAGCAAGGCCTCCACTTT
CDR3aa: CASSLSIQQGLHF

j_gene: TRBJ2-3
abundance: many
d_gene: .
v_gene: TRBV6-1
len: 15
CDR3nt: TGTGCCAGCAGTGCTATGGGGGCTGCCTCAGATACGCAGTATTTT
CDR3aa: CASSAMGAASDTQYF

j_gene: TRBJ1-5
abundance: many
d_gene: .
v_gene: TRBV15
len: 15
CDR3nt: TGTGCCACCAGCCCACTCCTAAGGGGGGGTCAGCCCCAGCATTTT
CDR3aa: CATSPLLRGGQPQHF

j_gene: TRBJ2-5
abundance: .
d_gene: .
v_gene: TRBV2
len: 14
CDR3nt: TGTGCCAGCAGTGACAGGGGGGCACAGGAGACCCAGTACTTC
CDR3aa: CASSDRGAQETQYF

j_gene: TRBJ1-6
abundance: many
d_gene: .
v_gene: TRBV13
len: 13
CDR3nt: TGTGCCAGCAGCCTTCGAAGGAATTCACCCCTCCACTTT
CDR3aa: CASSLRRNSPLHF

j_gene: TRBJ1-1
abundance: many
d_gene: TRBD1
v_gene: TRBV7-2
len: 14
CDR3nt: TGTGCCAGCAAACGCTCAGGGGGAATCACTGAAGCTTTCTTT
CDR3aa: CASKRSGGITEAFF

j_gene: TRBJ1-6
abundance: few
d_gene: TRBD1
v_gene: TRBV15
len: 15
CDR3nt: TGTGCCACCAGCAGAGAGGACAGGGTTTATTCACCCCTCCACTTT
CDR3aa: CATSREDRVYSPLHF

j_gene: TRBJ1-6
abundance: many
d_gene: .
v_gene: TRBV20-1
len: 13
CDR3nt: TGCAGTGCTATTGGGGTCCCTGGTTCACCCCTCCACTTT
CDR3aa: CSAIGVPGSPLHF

j_gene: TRBJ2-2
abundance: .
d_gene: .
v_gene: TRBV20-1
len: 13
CDR3nt: TGCAGTGCTCCTACTGAGAACACCGGGGAGCTGTTTTTT
CDR3aa: CSAPTENTGELFF

j_gene: TRBJ2-7
abundance: few
d_gene: TRBD1
v_gene: TRBV25-1
len: 13
CDR3nt: TGTGCCAGCAGCCGGGACAGGGTCTACGAGCAGTACTTC
CDR3aa: CASSRDRVYEQYF

j_gene: TRBJ2-5
abundance: many
d_gene: .
v_gene: TRBV5-4
len: 11
CDR3nt: TGTGCCAGCAGCCGGGAAGAGACCCAGTACTTC
CDR3aa: CASSREETQYF

j_gene: TRBJ2-7
abundance: few
d_gene: .
v_gene: TRBV7-8
len: 12
CDR3nt: TGTGCCAGCAGCCCAACTATCTACGAGCAGTACTTC
CDR3aa: CASSPTIYEQYF